These T cell receptor beta chains were read from a single sample in a study of blood T cell repertoires in COVID-19. Here immunoSEQ multiplex PCR was the method, and the copy in TCRdb shows in-frame clones only, minus some. The sample contains 30,000 to 40,000 clones, about 92% of which appear only once. Sequences were obtained from peripheral blood. The receptors originated from a male donor with active COVID-19. The CDR3 runs from the conserved cysteine through the conserved F or W. Fields, in order: J gene, clone size, V gene, D gene, CDR3 DNA, CDR3 protein. The D gene is left open where the match is weak. The size entry is marked missing in some rows and otherwise reads once, few, many or a size class.

TRBJ2-3 | few | TRBV4-3 | TRBD2 | TGCGCCAGCAGCCAAGAGGGGGGGCTAGCGGGGTTCTTGCGCACAGATACGCAGTATTTT | CASSQEGGLAGFLRTDTQYF
TRBJ1-2 | . | TRBV9 | . | TGTGCCAGCAGCGTAGGAGGGACATCCCAGGGCGGCTACACCTTC | CASSVGGTSQGGYTF
TRBJ1-2 | . | TRBV10-3 | . | TGTGCCATCAGTGAGTTTGACAGGACTAACTATGGCTACACCTTC | CAISEFDRTNYGYTF
TRBJ2-3 | . | TRBV19 | TRBD2 | TGTGCCAGTAGGCCGGGACTAGCAGCAGATACGCAGTATTTT | CASRPGLAADTQYF
TRBJ1-6 | . | TRBV7-9 | . | TGTGCCAGCAGCTCGGCCGGGTGGAATTCACCCCTCCACTTT | CASSSAGWNSPLHF
TRBJ2-5 | . | TRBV7-8 | . | TGTGCCAGCAGCGTAACAGAGTACCAAGAGACCCAGTACTTC | CASSVTEYQETQYF
TRBJ2-5 | . | TRBV7-2 | . | TGTGCCAGCAGCCAAGCGAGGGGGGGAGAGACCCAGTACTTC | CASSQARGGETQYF
TRBJ2-2 | . | TRBV7-2 | . | TGTGCCAGCAGCCTAGACAGTACTCGGACCGGGGAGCTGTTTTTT | CASSLDSTRTGELFF
TRBJ2-5 | . | TRBV5-6 | . | TGTGCCAGCAGCGCCGGCGTACGGGGGGAGACCCAGTACTTC | CASSAGVRGETQYF
TRBJ1-2 | few | TRBV5-1 | . | TGCGCCAGCAGCTCGGGGGGGATCGAGTATGGCTACACCTTC | CASSSGGIEYGYTF
TRBJ2-6 | . | TRBV4-1 | . | TGCGCCAGCAGCCAAAGCGGAGTCTCTGGGGCCAACGTCCTGACTTTC | CASSQSGVSGANVLTF
TRBJ1-1 | . | TRBV5-1 | TRBD1 | TGCGCCAGCAGCTTGGGACAGGGGGGTAGTGAAGCTTTCTTT | CASSLGQGGSEAFF
TRBJ2-1 | . | TRBV18 | TRBD1 | TGTGCCAGCTCACTGGACAGGGAGAATGAGCAGTTCTTC | CASSLDRENEQFF
TRBJ2-5 | once | TRBV9 | . | TGTGCCAGCAGCGTAGAGGCGGGGCGCCAAGAGACCCAGTACTTC | CASSVEAGRQETQYF
TRBJ1-6 | . | TRBV18 | TRBD1 | TGTGCCAGCTCACGGGGGACAGGAAATTCACCCCTCCACTTT | CASSRGTGNSPLHF
TRBJ1-1 | . | TRBV6-1 | . | TGTGCCAGCAGTGAAGACAGGGAAACTGAAGCTTTCTTT | CASSEDRETEAFF
TRBJ2-6 | . | TRBV19 | . | TGTGCCAGTAGTATAGAGGCCCGTCACTCTGGGGCCAACGTCCTGACTTTC | CASSIEARHSGANVLTF
TRBJ1-2 | . | TRBV12-3/TRBV12-4 | . | TGTGCCAGCAGTTTGGGGGGGCGCGAAGGCTACACCTTC | CASSLGGREGYTF
TRBJ1-3 | . | TRBV28 | TRBD1 | TGTGCCAGCTTCTCGGGGACAGCTTCTGGAAACACCATATATTTT | CASFSGTASGNTIYF
TRBJ1-1 | . | TRBV5-1 | TRBD1 | TGCGCCAGCAGCTTACCCGGGACAGGGGGTACTGAAGCTTTCTTT | CASSLPGTGGTEAFF
TRBJ1-2 | . | TRBV6-1 | TRBD1 | TGTGCCAGCAGTGAGGGACAGGGGATTGGCTACACCTTC | CASSEGQGIGYTF
TRBJ1-4 | . | TRBV18 | TRBD1 | TGTGCCAGCTCACCACAGGGACAGAGAAATGAAAAACTGTTTTTT | CASSPQGQRNEKLFF
TRBJ2-5 | . | TRBV5-4 | TRBD1 | TGTGCCAGCAGCTTGGAGGGGGCAGCACAAGAGACCCAGTACTTC | CASSLEGAAQETQYF
TRBJ2-7 | . | TRBV5-4 | TRBD1 | TGTGCCAGCAGCCAAACACCGGGACAGGGTTCCTACGAGCAGTACTTC | CASSQTPGQGSYEQYF
TRBJ2-5 | . | TRBV7-9 | TRBD2 | TGTGCCAGCAGCGCCGGACTAGCGGGATGGGAGACCCAGTACTTC | CASSAGLAGWETQYF
TRBJ2-2 | . | TRBV3-1/TRBV3-2 | . | TGTGCCAGCAGCCAAGGTCAGTTCGCGAACACCGGGGAGCTGTTTTTT | CASSQGQFANTGELFF
TRBJ1-6 | . | TRBV2 | . | TGTGCCCCCAAGGAAGGGGGGGGAATCGGGAATTCACCCCTCCACTTT | CAPKEGGGIGNSPLHF
TRBJ1-6 | . | TRBV19 | . | TGTGCCAGCCATTCCACCTATAATTCACCCCTCCACTTT | CASHSTYNSPLHF
TRBJ1-1 | . | TRBV30 | . | TGTGCCTGGAGTCATTTGGGGGCGCGGGACACTGAAGCTTTCTTT | CAWSHLGARDTEAFF
TRBJ2-1 | . | TRBV6-5 | TRBD1 | TGTGCCAGCAGAACCGGGACAGGAATCTACAATGAGCAGTTCTTC | CASRTGTGIYNEQFF
TRBJ1-5 | . | TRBV6-2/TRBV6-3 | TRBD1 | TGTGCCAGCAGCAGGCGGACAGGGATCGATCAGCCCCAGCATTTT | CASSRRTGIDQPQHF
TRBJ1-2 | once | TRBV12-5 | . | TGTGCTAGTGGTTTGGTACTTAGACAAGCTAACTATGGCTACACCTTC | CASGLVLRQANYGYTF
TRBJ1-1 | . | TRBV6-5 | . | TGTGCCAGCAGTACCGGTGGGAACACTGAAGCTTTCTTT | CASSTGGNTEAFF
TRBJ2-7 | . | TRBV6-1 | . | TGTGCCAGCAGTGAGTGGGCGGGGACCCCCTACGAGCAGTACTTC | CASSEWAGTPYEQYF
TRBJ1-1 | . | TRBV9 | . | TGTGCCAGCAGCCCCCGGACAGTGAACACTGAAGCTTTCTTT | CASSPRTVNTEAFF
TRBJ2-2 | few | TRBV7-2 | . | TGTGCCAGCAGCTTAATCCAGGGAAATGCCGGGGAGCTGTTTTTT | CASSLIQGNAGELFF
TRBJ1-5 | . | TRBV3-1/TRBV3-2 | . | TGTGCCAGCAGCCAAGTATCAGGACAGCCCCAGCATTTT | CASSQVSGQPQHF
TRBJ2-5 | once | TRBV6-2/TRBV6-3 | TRBD2 | TGTGCCAGCAGTTATGTCGCGGGGGGGGGCCAAGAGACCCAGTACTTC | CASSYVAGGGQETQYF
TRBJ1-1 | . | TRBV5-4 | . | TGTGCCAGCAGCTTGGTGGAGAGGGTGAACACTGAAGCTTTCTTT | CASSLVERVNTEAFF
TRBJ2-2 | . | TRBV9 | . | TGTGCCAGCAGCGTAGAAAACAGACAGTCGAACACCGGGGAGCTGTTTTTT | CASSVENRQSNTGELFF
TRBJ1-1 | . | TRBV4-1 | TRBD1 | TGCGCCAGCAGCCATCAGGACAGGGAGGTAGCTTTCTTT | CASSHQDREVAFF
TRBJ2-1 | . | TRBV7-9 | TRBD2 | TGTGCCAGCAGCTTAGTAGGACTAGCGGGGGGGACCTACAATGAGCAGTTCTTC | CASSLVGLAGGTYNEQFF
TRBJ2-2 | once | TRBV6-4 | TRBD2 | TGTGCCAGCAGTGACAGCGGGGACACCGGGGAGCTGTTTTTT | CASSDSGDTGELFF
TRBJ2-7 | once | TRBV7-3 | TRBD1 | TGTGCCAGCAGCTTACAGGGGGCGCCCGAGCAGTACTTC | CASSLQGAPEQYF
TRBJ2-7 | . | TRBV5-1 | . | TGCGCCAGCAGTCCACAGGGATCCCCCCACGAGCAGTACTTC | CASSPQGSPHEQYF
TRBJ1-6 | . | TRBV5-4 | . | TGTGCCAGCAGCTCGGCACAGGGTAGAGTGTCACCCCTCCACTTT | CASSSAQGRVSPLHF
TRBJ2-7 | . | TRBV5-6 | TRBD1 | TGTGCCAGCAGCTTACAGGGGTCCTACGAGCAGTACTTC | CASSLQGSYEQYF
TRBJ1-1 | few | TRBV5-6 | . | TGTGCCAGCAGCTTGGACAGTGTGAACACTGAAGCTTTCTTT | CASSLDSVNTEAFF
TRBJ2-3 | . | TRBV28 | TRBD2 | TGTGCCAGTTCTCGAGCGGGGTTTTGGGCAGATACGCAGTATTTT | CASSRAGFWADTQYF
TRBJ2-2 | . | TRBV7-9 | . | TGTGCCAGCATCGAGAGGGGCGGGGGCCGCACCGGGGAGCTGTTTTTT | CASIERGGGRTGELFF
TRBJ2-7 | . | TRBV7-2 | . | TGTGCCAGCAGCGAAGGGACTTCATACGAGCAGTACTTC | CASSEGTSYEQYF
TRBJ1-1 | . | TRBV3-1/TRBV3-2 | TRBD1 | TGTGCCAGCAGCCAACGAGGGACAGGGGGTAACACTGAAGCTTTCTTT | CASSQRGTGGNTEAFF
TRBJ2-5 | once | TRBV7-6 | TRBD2 | TGTGCCAGCAGCTTAGGTGTGGGGAGGCTAGCGGGGGGAAGGTACCAAGAGACCCAGTACTTC | CASSLGVGRLAGGRYQETQYF
TRBJ2-1 | . | TRBV4-2 | TRBD1 | TGTGCCAGCAGCCAAGATCCCGGGACAGGGGGCAATGAGCAGTTCTTC | CASSQDPGTGGNEQFF
TRBJ2-7 | . | TRBV7-2 | TRBD1 | TGTGCCAGCAGCTTACAGACAGGGGGCACTCTAGGGATACGAGTGCAGTACTTC | CASSLQTGGTLGIRVQYF
TRBJ2-4 | . | TRBV20-1 | . | TGCAGTGCCGAGTCCAAAAACATTCAGTACTTC | CSAESKNIQYF
TRBJ2-7 | . | TRBV11-2 | . | TGTGCCAGCAGTAGCCAAATCTACGAGCAGTACTTC | CASSSQIYEQYF